This TCR beta chain originates from a study of blood T cell repertoires in COVID-19 (dated by TCRdb to about 2020). About the investigation overall: Collaborator samples came from the United States, Italy and Spain and covered acute and convalescent phases of COVID-19. The prospective study material was composed of cDNA or gDNA derived from T cells, B-cell-depleted T cells, or PBMCs. Subjects who had been exposed to COVID-19, were actively infected with it, or had recovered from it provided the deeply sampled blood TCRbeta repertoires that made up the dataset. The repertoires were made available in a free public database intended to serve as a resource for research on the immune response to SARS-CoV-2. Where HLA class I and class II types were available, the types were taken from metadata supplied by the sample provider, not from assay-based typing. The samples were drawn from two sources: the first 160 participants of the ongoing ImmuneRACE study, and over 1,000 subjects contributed by 6 global collaborators. Sample metadata almost always included a de-identified subject ID, COVID-19 status, age in years and sex.

This clone was seen only a few times. Its antigen is still unknown. No base-level quality is on record; no much larger clone is a single base apart. In the germline V gene, CDR1 corresponds to SGHTA and CDR2 to FQGTGA. Counted from cysteine to phenylalanine, this CDR3 has 13 amino acids. Solely the CDR3 DNA is kept, with 39 bases framed from the first base. V has 8 bases trimmed and J has 7 bases trimmed; junction bases matching no gene number 5. Enrolling through a virtual design, the prospective study's participants ranged in age from about 18 to 89 years and lived across some 23 United States geographic areas. To assign participants to cohorts, the prospective study relied on clinical history that participants themselves reported in a screening survey and a study questionnaire. Mobile phlebotomists in the prospective study collected whole blood, serum and a nasopharyngeal or oropharyngeal swab from every participant. Prospective study participants could optionally give additional blood draws and questionnaires over an approximately 2-month period. Before DNA extraction, blood samples from the prospective study were shipped at room temperature or frozen.

The study at large found these results: How much clinical and demographic metadata was included differed by source and by participant, and the metadata was provided uncurated.

TCRbeta CDR3 regions were amplified from genomic DNA by means of the immunoSEQ Assay, a bias-controlled multiplex PCR. In the source study's methods: Within the assay, amplification of reference gene primers was used to estimate how many nucleated cells each sample contained. Sequence reads were collapsed and filtered to measure the absolute abundance of every unique TCRbeta CDR3 rearrangement. Productive Simpson clonality was computed per sample as the square root of Simpson's diversity index over productive rearrangements. Here the immuneACCESS table is served through TCRdb, limited to in-frame sequences with V and J called. Missing clones are a known gap in these copies; in checked studies unresolved V genes cover under half, and the rest lacks a known reason. That table gives V, J and clone size, and the DNA gave D and trimming. The sample includes approximately 210,000 clones, with 80% observed a single time. Together, the top ten hold 4.3% of the sample.

The source is a man under 40 with acute COVID-19. Specimen: PBMCs or T cells enriched from blood (not recorded which). This chain is built from TRBV7-3 and TRBJ1-6, with 7 bases matching TRBD1. The CDR3 amino acid sequence is: CASLGQPNSPLHF. The nucleotide sequence reads TGTGCCAGCCTGGGACAGCCCAATTCACCCCTCCACTTT. With the portions outside the CDR3 filled from the reference TRBV7-3 and TRBJ1-6 genes, the complete variable region becomes GAGVSQTPSNKVTEKGKYVELRCDPISGHTALYWYRQSLGQGPEFLIYFQGTGAADDSGLPNDRFFAVRPEGSVSTLKIQRTERGDSAVYLCASLGQPNSPLHFGNGTRLTVT.